The rows below give T cell receptor beta chains drawn from one sample of a study of blood T cells in healthy people across ages. TCRdb independently ran MiXCR on the 5' RACE reads; one entry per CDR3 protein. The table records around 600,000 distinct CDR3 sequences, around 48% of them present only once. Material: blood. The receptor set was obtained from an elderly man in good health. Each CDR3 is given with its conserved first and last residue. D genes are given only for firm matches. Clone size is given for some rows only: seen once, a few or many times, or a class if the clone is expanded.

j_call: TRBJ2-1; v_call: TRBV5-1; clone_size: -; d_call: -; cdr3_nt: TGCGCCAGCAGCTACGGCGGAACCTACAATAAGCAGTTCTTC; cdr3_aa: CASSYGGTYNKQFF
j_call: TRBJ2-1; v_call: TRBV29-1; clone_size: -; d_call: -; cdr3_nt: TGCAGCGTTGAAGAAGCGGACAATGAGCAGTTCTTC; cdr3_aa: CSVEEADNEQFF
j_call: TRBJ2-7; v_call: TRBV7-2; clone_size: few; d_call: -; cdr3_nt: TGTGCCAGCAGCTTAAGGACCAGCGGGCGCACCTACGAGCAGTACTTC; cdr3_aa: CASSLRTSGRTYEQYF
j_call: TRBJ2-3; v_call: TRBV3-1; clone_size: few; d_call: TRBD1; cdr3_nt: TGTGCCAGTCGACAGGGGCCTTTGGGAGATACGCAGTATTTT; cdr3_aa: CASRQGPLGDTQYF
j_call: TRBJ2-5; v_call: TRBV10-3; clone_size: few; d_call: TRBD1; cdr3_nt: TGTGCCATCAGGACAGGGGCCCAGGGGGAGACCCAGTACTTC; cdr3_aa: CAIRTGAQGETQYF
j_call: TRBJ2-1; v_call: TRBV11-2; clone_size: few; d_call: -; cdr3_nt: TGTGCCAGCAGCTTAGATGTGGGGTATGAGCAGTTCTTC; cdr3_aa: CASSLDVGYEQFF
j_call: TRBJ2-4; v_call: TRBV2; clone_size: -; d_call: TRBD1; cdr3_nt: TGTGCCAGCAGGGCAGACAGGGGCGTGAACATTCAGTACTTC; cdr3_aa: CASRADRGVNIQYF
j_call: TRBJ1-5; v_call: TRBV24-1; clone_size: -; d_call: -; cdr3_nt: TGTGCCACCAGTGACCTAGGAGGGTTTCAGCCCCAGCATTTT; cdr3_aa: CATSDLGGFQPQHF
j_call: TRBJ2-5; v_call: TRBV6-2/TRBV6-3; clone_size: -; d_call: -; cdr3_nt: TGTGCCAGCAGCTTCGTAGTAGTTGAGCAGTACTTC; cdr3_aa: CASSFVVVEQYF
j_call: TRBJ2-3; v_call: TRBV29-1; clone_size: few; d_call: -; cdr3_nt: TGCAGCGTTGAATTTAGGCGGGATACGCAGTATTTT; cdr3_aa: CSVEFRRDTQYF
j_call: TRBJ2-7; v_call: TRBV5-6; clone_size: few; d_call: TRBD1; cdr3_nt: TGTGCCAGCAGCCTACAAGGACAGGGCGGGTACTTC; cdr3_aa: CASSLQGQGGYF
j_call: TRBJ2-7; v_call: TRBV20-1; clone_size: -; d_call: TRBD1; cdr3_nt: TGCAGTGCTATCGCGTCTGGTGACAGGGGGCTCTATGAGCAGTACTTC; cdr3_aa: CSAIASGDRGLYEQYF
j_call: TRBJ2-7; v_call: TRBV20-1; clone_size: -; d_call: -; cdr3_nt: TGCAGTGCTAGCTATCCTAATGGGTACGAGCAGTACTTC; cdr3_aa: CSASYPNGYEQYF
j_call: TRBJ2-3; v_call: TRBV10-1; clone_size: -; d_call: TRBD1; cdr3_nt: TGCGCCAGCAGTGAGGGGACAGTAACAGATACGCAGTATTTT; cdr3_aa: CASSEGTVTDTQYF
j_call: TRBJ1-1; v_call: TRBV6-2/TRBV6-3; clone_size: few; d_call: -; cdr3_nt: TGTGCCAGCAGGAAAGGGTTGAGAGACACTGAAGCTTTCTTT; cdr3_aa: CASRKGLRDTEAFF
j_call: TRBJ2-1; v_call: TRBV20-1; clone_size: -; d_call: TRBD2; cdr3_nt: TGCAGTGCCACCACTAGCGGGAGACGGATTGAGCAGTTCTTC; cdr3_aa: CSATTSGRRIEQFF
j_call: TRBJ2-1; v_call: TRBV28; clone_size: -; d_call: TRBD2; cdr3_nt: TGTGCCAGCAGATGGACTAGCGGGAGTCTTAGGAATGAGCAGTTCTTC; cdr3_aa: CASRWTSGSLRNEQFF
j_call: TRBJ2-3; v_call: TRBV7-9; clone_size: -; d_call: TRBD1; cdr3_nt: TGTGCCAGCAGCCTACAGGGGGCCGTTGCAGATACGCAGTATTTT; cdr3_aa: CASSLQGAVADTQYF
j_call: TRBJ1-2; v_call: TRBV5-5; clone_size: few; d_call: TRBD1; cdr3_nt: TGTGCCAGCAGCACCCCGACAGGGTCGAGGTATGGCTACACCTTC; cdr3_aa: CASSTPTGSRYGYTF
j_call: TRBJ1-5; v_call: TRBV20-1; clone_size: -; d_call: -; cdr3_nt: TGCAGTGCTAGAGCAGGATCGGGGCGACGGAATAGCAATCAGCCCCAGCATTTT; cdr3_aa: CSARAGSGRRNSNQPQHF
j_call: TRBJ1-1; v_call: TRBV7-9; clone_size: -; d_call: -; cdr3_nt: TGTGCCTCCGCCTGGACAGCGAACACTGAAGCTTTCTTT; cdr3_aa: CASAWTANTEAFF
j_call: TRBJ2-7; v_call: TRBV28; clone_size: -; d_call: TRBD1; cdr3_nt: TGTGCCAGCAGTATAGGGGACAGTTACGAGCAGTACTTC; cdr3_aa: CASSIGDSYEQYF
j_call: TRBJ2-3; v_call: TRBV20-1; clone_size: -; d_call: TRBD1; cdr3_nt: TGCAGTGCTAGAGGAGTCGGGACAGGGGCAGATACGCAGTATTTT; cdr3_aa: CSARGVGTGADTQYF
j_call: TRBJ2-3; v_call: TRBV6-6; clone_size: -; d_call: -; cdr3_nt: TGTGCCAGCAGTTACGGCTTAGATACGCAGTATTTT; cdr3_aa: CASSYGLDTQYF
j_call: TRBJ2-7; v_call: TRBV5-1; clone_size: few; d_call: -; cdr3_nt: TGCGCCAGCAGCTTGGCAACAGGCTACTACGAGCAGTACTTC; cdr3_aa: CASSLATGYYEQYF
j_call: TRBJ2-5; v_call: TRBV18; clone_size: -; d_call: TRBD1; cdr3_nt: TGTGCCAGCTCACCGATGACAGGGTGGAAAGAGACCCAGTACTTC; cdr3_aa: CASSPMTGWKETQYF
j_call: TRBJ1-1; v_call: TRBV7-9; clone_size: -; d_call: TRBD1; cdr3_nt: TGTGCCAGCAGCTGGGACAGGGGATCCAATGAAGCTTTCTTT; cdr3_aa: CASSWDRGSNEAFF
j_call: TRBJ1-2; v_call: TRBV20-1; clone_size: -; d_call: -; cdr3_nt: TGCAGTGCTAGGGCGGGGGACTATGGCTACACCTTC; cdr3_aa: CSARAGDYGYTF
j_call: TRBJ1-1; v_call: TRBV2; clone_size: -; d_call: -; cdr3_nt: TGTGCCAGCAGTGAACGTGGCAGCTTGAACACTGAAGCTTTCTTT; cdr3_aa: CASSERGSLNTEAFF
j_call: TRBJ2-1; v_call: TRBV5-1; clone_size: -; d_call: -; cdr3_nt: TGCGCCAGCAGCTACGATGGACAGAACTACAATGAGCAGTTCTTC; cdr3_aa: CASSYDGQNYNEQFF
j_call: TRBJ1-1; v_call: TRBV16; clone_size: -; d_call: -; cdr3_nt: TGTGCCAGCAGCCCTCAGGGGACTAGGACTGAAGCTTTCTTT; cdr3_aa: CASSPQGTRTEAFF
j_call: TRBJ1-4; v_call: TRBV20-1; clone_size: -; d_call: -; cdr3_nt: TGCAGTGCTAGGACCCCTTCGGAAAAACTGTTTTTT; cdr3_aa: CSARTPSEKLFF
j_call: TRBJ2-5; v_call: TRBV6-5; clone_size: many; d_call: TRBD1; cdr3_nt: TGTGCCAGCAGCCGGGGACAGGGTAAAGAGACCCAGTACTTC; cdr3_aa: CASSRGQGKETQYF
j_call: TRBJ2-3; v_call: TRBV20-1; clone_size: few; d_call: -; cdr3_nt: TGCAGTGCTAACCAGGGCACAGATACGCAGTATTTT; cdr3_aa: CSANQGTDTQYF
j_call: TRBJ2-1; v_call: TRBV12-3/TRBV12-4; clone_size: -; d_call: -; cdr3_nt: TGTGCCAGCAGTTTATCGGATCGGGGGGAGCAGTTCTTC; cdr3_aa: CASSLSDRGEQFF
j_call: TRBJ1-6; v_call: TRBV18; clone_size: few; d_call: -; cdr3_nt: TGTGCCAGCTCACCACCGCGAAGGGATTCGTATAGTTCACCCCTCCACTTT; cdr3_aa: CASSPPRRDSYSSPLHF
j_call: TRBJ2-7; v_call: TRBV20-1; clone_size: -; d_call: -; cdr3_nt: TGCAGTGCTAGGTATCCGGGACACTTAATGAGCTCCTACGAGCAGTACTTC; cdr3_aa: CSARYPGHLMSSYEQYF
j_call: TRBJ2-5; v_call: TRBV29-1; clone_size: -; d_call: TRBD2; cdr3_nt: TGCAGCGTGCGGGAGGGTTGGGAGACCCAGTACTTC; cdr3_aa: CSVREGWETQYF
j_call: TRBJ2-1; v_call: TRBV20-1; clone_size: -; d_call: TRBD2; cdr3_nt: TGCAGTGCTAGAGATCTAGGCCTAGCGGGAGGCTACAATGAGCAGTTCTTC; cdr3_aa: CSARDLGLAGGYNEQFF
j_call: TRBJ2-7; v_call: TRBV7-2; clone_size: few; d_call: TRBD2; cdr3_nt: TGTGCCAGCAGCTTAGGTGGACTAGACTACGAGCAGTACTTC; cdr3_aa: CASSLGGLDYEQYF
j_call: TRBJ1-2; v_call: TRBV7-9; clone_size: -; d_call: -; cdr3_nt: TGTGCCAGCAGCTCCGGAGGACCTAACTATGGCTACACCTTC; cdr3_aa: CASSSGGPNYGYTF
j_call: TRBJ2-3; v_call: TRBV19; clone_size: -; d_call: TRBD2; cdr3_nt: TGTGCCAGTAGGCCGGCGGGGCGGGAGATCGGTACGCAGTATTTT; cdr3_aa: CASRPAGREIGTQYF
j_call: TRBJ2-3; v_call: TRBV25-1; clone_size: -; d_call: -; cdr3_nt: TGTGCCAGCAGTGGCTACCAGAGCGGCACAGATACGCAGTATTTT; cdr3_aa: CASSGYQSGTDTQYF
j_call: TRBJ1-4; v_call: TRBV9; clone_size: few; d_call: TRBD1; cdr3_nt: TGTGCCAGCAGCGTATCCCCACAGGGGGCCTCTAATGAAAAACTGTTTTTT; cdr3_aa: CASSVSPQGASNEKLFF
j_call: TRBJ2-7; v_call: TRBV4-2; clone_size: -; d_call: TRBD1; cdr3_nt: TGTGCCAGCAGCCAAAACAGGGGCCCCTACGAGCAGTACTTC; cdr3_aa: CASSQNRGPYEQYF
j_call: TRBJ2-1; v_call: TRBV11-2; clone_size: few; d_call: TRBD2; cdr3_nt: TGTGCCAGCAGCTTAGGTCCTAGCGGGCTTCGCTCCTACAATGAGCAGTTCTTC; cdr3_aa: CASSLGPSGLRSYNEQFF
j_call: TRBJ2-1; v_call: TRBV20-1; clone_size: few; d_call: TRBD2; cdr3_nt: TGCAGTGCTAGTCCCCCGCGGGAGTCTTACAATGAGCAGTTCTTC; cdr3_aa: CSASPPRESYNEQFF
j_call: TRBJ2-5; v_call: TRBV7-2; clone_size: many; d_call: TRBD2; cdr3_nt: TGTGCCAGCAGCTTAGGACTAGCGGGTACCCAAGAGACCCAGTACTTC; cdr3_aa: CASSLGLAGTQETQYF
j_call: TRBJ2-7; v_call: TRBV29-1; clone_size: -; d_call: -; cdr3_nt: TGCGGCGTTGAAGCAGGGACGTACGAGCAGTACTTC; cdr3_aa: CGVEAGTYEQYF
j_call: TRBJ2-4; v_call: TRBV15; clone_size: -; d_call: -; cdr3_nt: TGTGCCACCAGCAGAGAACCGACAGGCTATGAGCAGTACTTC; cdr3_aa: CATSREPTGYEQYF
j_call: TRBJ1-5; v_call: TRBV12-3/TRBV12-4; clone_size: few; d_call: TRBD1; cdr3_nt: TGTGCCAGCAGTTTTCGGACAGGCGTTGGGCAGCCCCAGCATTTT; cdr3_aa: CASSFRTGVGQPQHF
j_call: TRBJ1-6; v_call: TRBV3-1; clone_size: -; d_call: -; cdr3_nt: TGTGCCAGCAGCCAGGGGGGACGGCTCTTCCACTTT; cdr3_aa: CASSQGGRLFHF
j_call: TRBJ2-7; v_call: TRBV24-1; clone_size: -; d_call: -; cdr3_nt: TGTGCCACCAGTGTCACCCGGGACGGAAACTACGAGCAGTACTTC; cdr3_aa: CATSVTRDGNYEQYF
j_call: TRBJ1-2; v_call: TRBV7-2; clone_size: -; d_call: -; cdr3_nt: TGTGCCAGCAGCTCGACCACAGGTTTGAGTAACTATGGCTACACCTTC; cdr3_aa: CASSSTTGLSNYGYTF
j_call: TRBJ2-5; v_call: TRBV28; clone_size: few; d_call: -; cdr3_nt: TGTGCCAGCAGTTTAATAGACGGGGAAGCGACAGGCGCCTACGATGAAACTTTGTACTTC; cdr3_aa: CASSLIDGEATGAYDETLYF
j_call: TRBJ2-1; v_call: TRBV5-6; clone_size: -; d_call: -; cdr3_nt: TGTGCCAGCAGCTATAGCGGCTATGAGCAGTTCTTC; cdr3_aa: CASSYSGYEQFF
j_call: TRBJ1-6; v_call: TRBV27; clone_size: few; d_call: TRBD1; cdr3_nt: TGTGCCAGCAGTTTGAGACAGGGCAATTCACCCCTCCACTTT; cdr3_aa: CASSLRQGNSPLHF
j_call: TRBJ2-3; v_call: TRBV29-1; clone_size: many; d_call: -; cdr3_nt: TGCAGCGTGATGGGACCGACGAGCACAGATACGCAGTATTTT; cdr3_aa: CSVMGPTSTDTQYF